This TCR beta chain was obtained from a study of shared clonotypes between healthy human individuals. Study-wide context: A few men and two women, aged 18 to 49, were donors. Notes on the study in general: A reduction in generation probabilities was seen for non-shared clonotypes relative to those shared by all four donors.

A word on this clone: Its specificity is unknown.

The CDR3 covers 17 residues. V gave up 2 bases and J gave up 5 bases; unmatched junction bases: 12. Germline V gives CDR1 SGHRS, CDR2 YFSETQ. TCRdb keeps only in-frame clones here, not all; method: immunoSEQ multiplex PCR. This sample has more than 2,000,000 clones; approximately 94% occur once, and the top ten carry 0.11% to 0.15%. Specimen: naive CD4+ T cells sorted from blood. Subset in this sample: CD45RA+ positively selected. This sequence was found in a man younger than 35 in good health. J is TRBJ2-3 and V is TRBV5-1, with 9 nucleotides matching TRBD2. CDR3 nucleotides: TGCGCCAGCAGCTTAACATGGAGCGGGGGGCGGATAGATACGCAGTATTTT. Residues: CASSLTWSGGRIDTQYF.